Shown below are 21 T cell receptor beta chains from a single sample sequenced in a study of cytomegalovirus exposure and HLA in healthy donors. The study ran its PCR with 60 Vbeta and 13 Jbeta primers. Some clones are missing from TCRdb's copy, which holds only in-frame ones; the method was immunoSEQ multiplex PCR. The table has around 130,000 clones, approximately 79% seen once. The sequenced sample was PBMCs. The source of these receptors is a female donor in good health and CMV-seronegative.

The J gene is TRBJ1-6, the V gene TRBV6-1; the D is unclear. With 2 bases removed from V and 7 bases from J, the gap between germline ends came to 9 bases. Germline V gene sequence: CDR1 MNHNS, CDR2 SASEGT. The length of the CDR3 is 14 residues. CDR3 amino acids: CASSETRVNSPLHF. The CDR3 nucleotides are TGTGCCAGCAGTGAAACACGGGTGAATTCACCCCTCCACTTT.

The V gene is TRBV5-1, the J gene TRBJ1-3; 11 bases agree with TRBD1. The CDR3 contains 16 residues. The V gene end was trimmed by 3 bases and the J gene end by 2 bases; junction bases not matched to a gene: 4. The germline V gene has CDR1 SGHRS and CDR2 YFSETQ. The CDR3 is CASSSGTGGTGNTIYF. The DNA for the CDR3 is TGCGCCAGCAGCTCAGGGACAGGGGGTACTGGAAACACCATATATTTT. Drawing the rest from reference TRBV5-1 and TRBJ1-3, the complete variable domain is KAGVTQTPRYLIKTRGQQVTLSCSPISGHRSVSWYQQTPGQGLQFLFEYFSETQRNKGNFPGRFSGRQFSNSRSEMNVSTLELGDSALYLCASSSGTGGTGNTIYFGEGSWLTVV.

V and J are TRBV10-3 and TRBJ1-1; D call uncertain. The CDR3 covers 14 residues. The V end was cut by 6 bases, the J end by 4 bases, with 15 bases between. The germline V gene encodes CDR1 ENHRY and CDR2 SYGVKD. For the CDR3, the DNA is TGTGCCATCAGAATTGCGGCCCCGGCCACTGAAGCTTTCTTT. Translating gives CAIRIAAPATEAFF.

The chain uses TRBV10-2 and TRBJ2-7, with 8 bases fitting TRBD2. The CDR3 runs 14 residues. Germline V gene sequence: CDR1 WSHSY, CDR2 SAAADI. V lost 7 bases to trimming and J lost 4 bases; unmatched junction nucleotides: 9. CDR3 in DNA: TGCGCCAGCAATTTCGCGGGAGGAGGGTACGAGCAGTACTTC. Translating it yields CASNFAGGGYEQYF.

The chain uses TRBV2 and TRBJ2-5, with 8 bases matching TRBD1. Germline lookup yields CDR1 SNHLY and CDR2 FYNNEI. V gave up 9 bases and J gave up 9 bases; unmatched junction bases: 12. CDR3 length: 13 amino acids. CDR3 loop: CASIPGQEPAQYF. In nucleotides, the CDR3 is TGTGCCAGTATCCCGGGACAGGAGCCGGCCCAGTACTTC.

This chain's CDR3 is CASSSSLGPQHEQFF. The CDR3 DNA sequence: TGTGCCAGCAGCTCCTCACTGGGCCCCCAACATGAGCAGTTCTTC. The rearrangement links TRBV7-9 to TRBJ2-1; D is ambiguous. The CDR3 extends over 15 amino acids. Germline-derived CDR1 and CDR2 are SEHNR and FQNEAQ (reference sequence). Trimming pared 4 bases from V and 8 bases from J, leaving 18 bases between.

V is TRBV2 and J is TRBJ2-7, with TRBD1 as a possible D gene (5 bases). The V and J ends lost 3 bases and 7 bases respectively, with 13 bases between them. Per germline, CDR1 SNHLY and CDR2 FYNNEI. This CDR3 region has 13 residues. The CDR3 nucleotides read TGTGCCAGCAGTGACCAGGGTCCCCTGGAGCAGTACTTC. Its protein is CASSDQGPLEQYF.

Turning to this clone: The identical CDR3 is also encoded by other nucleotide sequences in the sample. The DNA of the CDR3 is TGTGCCAGCAGCCCGGGACAGTTTAATCAGCCCCAGCATTTT. Translation gives CASSPGQFNQPQHF. The gene calls are TRBV11-2 and TRBJ1-5; 7 nucleotides line up with TRBD1. The CDR3 runs to 14 residues. Unmatched junction bases numbered 5, after V lost 5 bases and J lost 4 bases. CDR1 and CDR2 from the germline V gene are SGHAT and FQNNGV. The variable domain in full, with the rest retrieved from reference TRBV11-2 and TRBJ1-5, is EAGVAQSPRYKIIEKRQSVAFWCNPISGHATLYWYQQILGQGPKLLIQFQNNGVVDDSQLPKDRFSAERLKGVDSTLKIQPAKLEDSAVYLCASSPGQFNQPQHFGDGTRLSIL.

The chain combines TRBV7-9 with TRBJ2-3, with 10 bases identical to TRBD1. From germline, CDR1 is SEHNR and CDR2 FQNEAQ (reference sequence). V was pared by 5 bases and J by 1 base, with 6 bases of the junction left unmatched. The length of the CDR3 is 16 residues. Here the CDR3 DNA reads TGTGCCAGCAGCCCCCTCGACAGGGGGCGCACAGATACGCAGTATTTT. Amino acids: CASSPLDRGRTDTQYF. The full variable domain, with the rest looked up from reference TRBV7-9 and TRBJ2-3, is DTGVSQNPRHKITKRGQNVTFRCDPISEHNRLYWYRQTLGQGPEFLTYFQNEAQLEKSRLLSDRFSAERPKGSFSTLEIQRTEQGDSAMYLCASSPLDRGRTDTQYFGPGTRLTVL.

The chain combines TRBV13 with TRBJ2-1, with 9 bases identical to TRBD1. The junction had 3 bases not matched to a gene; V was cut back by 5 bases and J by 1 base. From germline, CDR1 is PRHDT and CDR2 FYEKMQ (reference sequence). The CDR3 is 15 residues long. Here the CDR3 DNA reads TGTGCCAGCAGCGCAGACAGGGGGTCCTACAATGAGCAGTTCTTC. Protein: CASSADRGSYNEQFF.

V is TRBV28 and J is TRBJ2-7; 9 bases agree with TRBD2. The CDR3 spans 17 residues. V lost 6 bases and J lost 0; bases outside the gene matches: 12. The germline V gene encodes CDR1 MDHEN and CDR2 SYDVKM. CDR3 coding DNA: TGTGCCAGCAGCTTAAGGCTAGCGGGAAGGAGCTCCTACGAGCAGTACTTC. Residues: CASSLRLAGRSSYEQYF. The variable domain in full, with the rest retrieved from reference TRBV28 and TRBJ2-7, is DVKVTQSSRYLVKRTGEKVFLECVQDMDHENMFWYRQDPGLGLRLIYFSYDVKMKEKGDIPEGYSVSREKKERFSLILESASTNQTSMYLCASSLRLAGRSSYEQYFGPGTRLTVT.

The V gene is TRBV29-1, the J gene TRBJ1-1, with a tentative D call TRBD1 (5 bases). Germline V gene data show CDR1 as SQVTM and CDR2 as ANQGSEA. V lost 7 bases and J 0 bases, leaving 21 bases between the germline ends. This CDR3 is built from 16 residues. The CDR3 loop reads CSASGGQGGMNTEAFF. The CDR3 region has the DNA TGCAGCGCCTCCGGAGGGCAGGGAGGCATGAACACTGAAGCTTTCTTT.

CDR3 in DNA: TGTGCCAGCAGTTACTCGGGGACTACGTACTTC. This codes for CASSYSGTTYF. V gene TRBV6-5 combines with J gene TRBJ2-7, with 7 bases fitting TRBD2. After removal of 0 bases from V and 12 bases from J, the junction contained 2 bases not matched to a gene. The CDR3 has 11 residues. Germline V gives CDR1 MNHEY, CDR2 SVGAGI.

DNA for the CDR3: TGTGCCAGTAGTATTGGTCTAGCGGGAGAGGGCGAGCAGTACTTC. This translates into CASSIGLAGEGEQYF. This chain links TRBV19 with TRBJ2-7; TRBD2 agrees at 10 bases. This CDR3 has 15 amino acids. J gave up 6 bases and V 3 bases, and 8 bases lay outside the gene matches. CDR1 and CDR2 (germline): LNHDA, SQIVND (reference sequence).

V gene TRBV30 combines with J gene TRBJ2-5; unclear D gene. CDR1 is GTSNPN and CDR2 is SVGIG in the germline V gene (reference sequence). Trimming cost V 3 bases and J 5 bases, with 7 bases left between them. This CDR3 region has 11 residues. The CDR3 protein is CAWSSVETQYF. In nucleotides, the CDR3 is TGTGCCTGGAGCAGCGTGGAGACCCAGTACTTC.

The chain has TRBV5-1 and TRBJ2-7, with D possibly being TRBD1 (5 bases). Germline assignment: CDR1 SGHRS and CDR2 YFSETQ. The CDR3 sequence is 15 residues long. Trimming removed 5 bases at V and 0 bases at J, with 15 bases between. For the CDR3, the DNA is TGCGCCAGCAGACGAACTACAGGAGACTCCTACGAGCAGTACTTC. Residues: CASRRTTGDSYEQYF. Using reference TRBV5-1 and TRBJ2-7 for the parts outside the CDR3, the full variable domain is KAGVTQTPRYLIKTRGQQVTLSCSPISGHRSVSWYQQTPGQGLQFLFEYFSETQRNKGNFPGRFSGRQFSNSRSEMNVSTLELGDSALYLCASRRTTGDSYEQYFGPGTRLTVT.

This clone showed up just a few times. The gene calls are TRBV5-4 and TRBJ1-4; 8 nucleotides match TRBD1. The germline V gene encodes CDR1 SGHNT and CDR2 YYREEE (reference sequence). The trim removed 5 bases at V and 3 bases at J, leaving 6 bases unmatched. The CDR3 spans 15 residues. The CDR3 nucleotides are TGTGCCAGCAGTTCTACAGGGGGGGCTAATGAAAAACTGTTTTTT. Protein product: CASSSTGGANEKLFF.

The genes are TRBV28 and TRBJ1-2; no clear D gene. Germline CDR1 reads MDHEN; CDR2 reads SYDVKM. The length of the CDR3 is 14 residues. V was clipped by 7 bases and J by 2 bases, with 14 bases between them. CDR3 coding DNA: TGTGCCAGCACCTTTGGGGAGGGCAACTATGGCTACACCTTC. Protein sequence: CASTFGEGNYGYTF.

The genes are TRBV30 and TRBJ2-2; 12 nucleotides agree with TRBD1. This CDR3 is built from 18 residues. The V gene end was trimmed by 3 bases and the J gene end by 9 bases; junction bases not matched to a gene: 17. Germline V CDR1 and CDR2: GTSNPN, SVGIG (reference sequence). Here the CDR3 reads CAWRGSGTGGALGRELFF. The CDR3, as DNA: TGTGCCTGGAGGGGCAGCGGGACAGGGGGCGCTTTGGGTCGGGAGCTGTTTTTT.

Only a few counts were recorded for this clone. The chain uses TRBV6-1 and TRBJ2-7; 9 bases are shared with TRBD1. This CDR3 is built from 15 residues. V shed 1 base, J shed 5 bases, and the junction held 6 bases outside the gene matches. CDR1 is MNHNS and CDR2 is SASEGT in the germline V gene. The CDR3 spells CASSEVQGAKDEQYF. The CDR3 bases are TGTGCCAGCAGTGAAGTACAGGGGGCGAAGGACGAGCAGTACTTC.

The CDR3 sequence is CASSYGGEQYF. CDR3 DNA sequence: TGTGCCAGCAGTTACGGCGGGGAGCAGTACTTC. The chain links TRBV6-5 to TRBJ2-7, with a possible D match to TRBD2 (5 bases). This CDR3 has 11 amino acids. The germline gives CDR1 MNHEY, CDR2 SVGAGI. V lost 2 bases to trimming and J lost 7 bases, with 6 bases between them.